What follows is one T cell receptor (beta chain) and its context. Its antigen is unknown. The data stem from a study of T cell responses to AZD1222 COVID-19 vaccine. Generated by immunoSEQ multiplex PCR, the TCRdb table keeps only in-frame clones and is missing some. The sample lists more than 150,000 clones; roughly 90% were seen once. Whole-study results and caveats: Unmutated variant regions are reportedly the target of nearly half of TCRs that are spike-specific. None of the repertoires were sampled until the peak T cell response had passed. Two AZD1222 administrations were followed by greater Spike-specific TCR breadth and depth. CD4 TCRs linked to vaccination spanned spike, dominating at 160-218 and 743-854.

This CDR3 has 16 amino acids. J lost 2 bases, V lost 3 bases, and 5 bases had no gene match. Germline CDR1 is SGDLS and CDR2 is YYNGEE. The clonotype comes from an adult who received the AZD1222 COVID-19 vaccine. The chain recombines TRBV9 with TRBJ2-3, with 11 positions matching TRBD2. This sample comprised peripheral blood, obtained 28 days after the second AZD1222 dose. The CDR3 sequence: CASSGGTSGLTDTQYF. The CDR3 bases are TGTGCCAGCAGCGGCGGGACTAGCGGACTCACAGATACGCAGTATTTT. The full variable domain, rest sourced from reference TRBV9 and TRBJ2-3, is DSGVTQTPKHLITATGQRVTLRCSPRSGDLSVYWYQQSLDQGLQFLIQYYNGEERAKGNILERFSAQQFPDLHSELNLSSLELGDSALYFCASSGGTSGLTDTQYFGPGTRLTVL.